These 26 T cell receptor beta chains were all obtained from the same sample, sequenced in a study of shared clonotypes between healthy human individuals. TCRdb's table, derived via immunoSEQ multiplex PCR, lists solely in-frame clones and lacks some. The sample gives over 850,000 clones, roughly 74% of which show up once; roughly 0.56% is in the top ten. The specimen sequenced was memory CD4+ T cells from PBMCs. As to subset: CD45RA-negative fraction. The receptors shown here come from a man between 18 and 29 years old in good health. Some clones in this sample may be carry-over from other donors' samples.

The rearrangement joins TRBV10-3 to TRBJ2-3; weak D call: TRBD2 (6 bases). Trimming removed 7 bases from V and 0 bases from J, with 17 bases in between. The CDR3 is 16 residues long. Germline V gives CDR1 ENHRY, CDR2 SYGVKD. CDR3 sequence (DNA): TGTGCCATCACTCCGGATGGGACTCGAAGCACAGATACGCAGTATTTT. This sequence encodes CAITPDGTRSTDTQYF.

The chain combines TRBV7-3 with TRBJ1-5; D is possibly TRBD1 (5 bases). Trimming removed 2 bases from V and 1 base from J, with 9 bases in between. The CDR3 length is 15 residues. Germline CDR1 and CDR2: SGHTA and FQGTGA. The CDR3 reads CASSLVAGSNQPQHF. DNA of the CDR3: TGTGCCAGCAGCTTAGTGGCAGGGAGCAATCAGCCCCAGCATTTT.

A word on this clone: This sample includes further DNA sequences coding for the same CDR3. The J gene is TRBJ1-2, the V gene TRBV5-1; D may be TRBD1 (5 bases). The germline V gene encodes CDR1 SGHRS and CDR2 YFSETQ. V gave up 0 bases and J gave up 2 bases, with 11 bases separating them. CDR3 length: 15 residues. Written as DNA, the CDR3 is TGCGCCAGCAGCTTGGAAAGAGGGACCAACTATGGCTACACCTTC. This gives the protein CASSLERGTNYGYTF.

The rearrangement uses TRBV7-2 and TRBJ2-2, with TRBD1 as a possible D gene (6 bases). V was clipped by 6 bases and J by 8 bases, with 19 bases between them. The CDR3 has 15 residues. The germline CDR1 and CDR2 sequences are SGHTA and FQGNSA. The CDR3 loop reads CASRPSRQGPGELFF. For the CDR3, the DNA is TGTGCCAGCAGGCCATCAAGGCAGGGGCCGGGGGAGCTGTTTTTT.

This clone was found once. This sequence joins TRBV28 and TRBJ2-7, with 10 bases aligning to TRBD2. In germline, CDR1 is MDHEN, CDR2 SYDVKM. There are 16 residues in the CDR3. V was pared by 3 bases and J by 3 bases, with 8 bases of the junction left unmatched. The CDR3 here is CASSFRLAGGSYEQYF. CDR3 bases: TGTGCCAGCAGTTTCCGACTAGCGGGTGGGAGCTACGAGCAGTACTTC.

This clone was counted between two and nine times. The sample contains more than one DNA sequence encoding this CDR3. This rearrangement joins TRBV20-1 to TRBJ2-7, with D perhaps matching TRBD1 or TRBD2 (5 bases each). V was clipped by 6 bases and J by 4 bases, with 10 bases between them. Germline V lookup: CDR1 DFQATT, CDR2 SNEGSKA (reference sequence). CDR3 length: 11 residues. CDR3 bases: TGCAGTGCGCCGAGGGGTTACGAGCAGTACTTC. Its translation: CSAPRGYEQYF.

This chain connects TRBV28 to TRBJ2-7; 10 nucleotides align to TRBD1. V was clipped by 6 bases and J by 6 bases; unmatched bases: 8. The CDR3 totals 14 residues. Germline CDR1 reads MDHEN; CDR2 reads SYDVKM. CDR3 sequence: CASRGRQGAGEQYF. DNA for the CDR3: TGTGCCAGCAGGGGACGACAGGGGGCCGGCGAGCAGTACTTC.

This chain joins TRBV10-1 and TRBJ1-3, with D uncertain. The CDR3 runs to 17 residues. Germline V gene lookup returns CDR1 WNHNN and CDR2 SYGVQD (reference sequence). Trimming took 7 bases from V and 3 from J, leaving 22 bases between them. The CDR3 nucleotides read TGCGCCAGCAAGAAGATACGCTTAGGGATGTATGGAAACACCATATATTTT. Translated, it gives CASKKIRLGMYGNTIYF.

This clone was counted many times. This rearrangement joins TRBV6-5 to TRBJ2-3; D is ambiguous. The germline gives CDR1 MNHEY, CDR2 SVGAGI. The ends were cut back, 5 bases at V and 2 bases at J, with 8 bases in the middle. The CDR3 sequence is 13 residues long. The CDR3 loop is CASSPHDTDTQYF. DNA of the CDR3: TGTGCCAGCAGTCCACACGACACAGATACGCAGTATTTT.

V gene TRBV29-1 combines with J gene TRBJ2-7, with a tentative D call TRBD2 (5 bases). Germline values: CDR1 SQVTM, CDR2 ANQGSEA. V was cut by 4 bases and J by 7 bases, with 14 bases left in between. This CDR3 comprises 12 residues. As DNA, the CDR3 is TGCAGCGTTGCGGTAGCCCCGGGGGAGCAGTACTTC. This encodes CSVAVAPGEQYF.

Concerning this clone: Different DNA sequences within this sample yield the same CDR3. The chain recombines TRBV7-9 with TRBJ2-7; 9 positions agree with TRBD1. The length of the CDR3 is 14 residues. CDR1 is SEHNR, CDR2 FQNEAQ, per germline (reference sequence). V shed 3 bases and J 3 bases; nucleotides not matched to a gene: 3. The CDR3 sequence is CASSLGQGFYEQYF. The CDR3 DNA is TGTGCCAGCAGCTTGGGACAGGGTTTCTACGAGCAGTACTTC.

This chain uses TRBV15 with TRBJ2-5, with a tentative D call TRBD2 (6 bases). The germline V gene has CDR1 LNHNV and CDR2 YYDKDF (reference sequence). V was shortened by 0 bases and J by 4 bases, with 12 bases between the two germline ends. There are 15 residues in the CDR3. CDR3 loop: CATSREIGGRETQYF. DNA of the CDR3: TGTGCCACCAGCAGAGAAATCGGGGGAAGAGAGACCCAGTACTTC.

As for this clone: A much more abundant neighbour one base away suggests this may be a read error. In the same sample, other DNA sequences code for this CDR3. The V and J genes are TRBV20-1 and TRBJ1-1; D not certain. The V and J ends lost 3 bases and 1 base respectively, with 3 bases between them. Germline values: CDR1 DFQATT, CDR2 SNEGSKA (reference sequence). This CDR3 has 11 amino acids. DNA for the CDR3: TGCAGTGCTAGGGAGAACACTGAAGCTTTCTTT. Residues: CSARENTEAFF.

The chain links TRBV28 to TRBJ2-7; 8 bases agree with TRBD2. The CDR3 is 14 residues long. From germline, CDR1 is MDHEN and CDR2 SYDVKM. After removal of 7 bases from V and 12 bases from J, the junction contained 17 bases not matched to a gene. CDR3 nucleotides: TGTGCCAGCACCCGCCCCACGGGAGGGCAGTCGATGTACTTC. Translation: CASTRPTGGQSMYF.

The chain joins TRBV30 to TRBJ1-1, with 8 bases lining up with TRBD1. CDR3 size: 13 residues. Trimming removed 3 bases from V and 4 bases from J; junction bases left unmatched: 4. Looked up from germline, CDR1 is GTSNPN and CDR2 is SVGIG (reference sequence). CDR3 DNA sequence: TGTGCCTGGAGATGGACAGGGAGCACTGAAGCTTTCTTT. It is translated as CAWRWTGSTEAFF.

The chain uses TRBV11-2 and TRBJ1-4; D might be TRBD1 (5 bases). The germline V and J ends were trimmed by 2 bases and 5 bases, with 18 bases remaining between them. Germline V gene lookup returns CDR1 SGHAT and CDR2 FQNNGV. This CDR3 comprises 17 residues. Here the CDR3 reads CASSLLLGGGLNEKLFF. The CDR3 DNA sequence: TGTGCCAGCAGCTTATTGCTGGGGGGGGGACTCAATGAAAAACTGTTTTTT.

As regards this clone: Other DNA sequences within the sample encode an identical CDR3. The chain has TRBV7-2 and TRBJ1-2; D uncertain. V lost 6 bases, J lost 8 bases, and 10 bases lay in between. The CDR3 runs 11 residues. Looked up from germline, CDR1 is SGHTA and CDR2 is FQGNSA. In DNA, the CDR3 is TGTGCCAGCAGTCCCCTAAGGGGCTACACCTTC. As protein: CASSPLRGYTF.

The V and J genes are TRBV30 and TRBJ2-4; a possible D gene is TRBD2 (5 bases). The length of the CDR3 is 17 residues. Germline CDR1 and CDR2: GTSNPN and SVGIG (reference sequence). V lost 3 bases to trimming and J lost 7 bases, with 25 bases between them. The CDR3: CAWRRIRGGLLSNIQYF. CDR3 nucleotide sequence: TGTGCCTGGAGGAGGATCCGCGGTGGACTCTTAAGTAACATTCAGTACTTC. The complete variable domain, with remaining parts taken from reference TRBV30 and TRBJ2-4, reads SQTIHQWPATLVQPVGSPLSLECTVEGTSNPNLYWYRQAAGRGLQLLFYSVGIGQISSEVPQNLSASRPQDRQFILSSKKLLLSDSGFYLCAWRRIRGGLLSNIQYFGAGTRLSVL.

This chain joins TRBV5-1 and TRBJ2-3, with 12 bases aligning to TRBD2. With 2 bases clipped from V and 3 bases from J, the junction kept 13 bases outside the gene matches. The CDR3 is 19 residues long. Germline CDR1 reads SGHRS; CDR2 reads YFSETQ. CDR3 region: CASSFLLPTSGSATDTQYF. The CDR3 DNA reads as TGCGCCAGCAGCTTCTTGCTCCCGACTAGCGGGAGTGCTACAGATACGCAGTATTTT.

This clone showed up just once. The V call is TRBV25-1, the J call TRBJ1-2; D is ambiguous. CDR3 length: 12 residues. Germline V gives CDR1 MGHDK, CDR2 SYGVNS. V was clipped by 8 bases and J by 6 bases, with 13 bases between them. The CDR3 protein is CASFRTDNGYTF. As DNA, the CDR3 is TGTGCCAGCTTCAGGACGGATAATGGCTACACCTTC.

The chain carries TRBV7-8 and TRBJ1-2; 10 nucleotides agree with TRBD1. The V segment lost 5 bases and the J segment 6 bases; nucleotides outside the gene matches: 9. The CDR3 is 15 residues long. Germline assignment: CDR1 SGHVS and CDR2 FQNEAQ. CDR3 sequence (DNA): TGTGCCAGCAGCATCCGGGACAGGGGCAATCATGGCTACACCTTC. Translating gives CASSIRDRGNHGYTF.

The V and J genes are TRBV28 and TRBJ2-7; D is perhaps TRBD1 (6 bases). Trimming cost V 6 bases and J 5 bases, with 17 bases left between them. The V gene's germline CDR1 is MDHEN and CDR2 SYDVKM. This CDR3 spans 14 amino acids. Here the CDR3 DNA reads TGTGCCAGCAGCTTAGGTGGGACATACAACGAGCAGTACTTC. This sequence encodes CASSLGGTYNEQYF.

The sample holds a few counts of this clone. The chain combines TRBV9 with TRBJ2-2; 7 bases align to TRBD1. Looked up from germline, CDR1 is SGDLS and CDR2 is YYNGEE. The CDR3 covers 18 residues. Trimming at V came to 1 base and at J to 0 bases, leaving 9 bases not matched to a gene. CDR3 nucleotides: TGTGCCAGCAGCGTAACCCAAACAGGGGACACGAACACCGGGGAGCTGTTTTTT. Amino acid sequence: CASSVTQTGDTNTGELFF. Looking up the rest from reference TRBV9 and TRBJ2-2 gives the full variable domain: DSGVTQTPKHLITATGQRVTLRCSPRSGDLSVYWYQQSLDQGLQFLIQYYNGEERAKGNILERFSAQQFPDLHSELNLSSLELGDSALYFCASSVTQTGDTNTGELFFGEGSRLTVL.

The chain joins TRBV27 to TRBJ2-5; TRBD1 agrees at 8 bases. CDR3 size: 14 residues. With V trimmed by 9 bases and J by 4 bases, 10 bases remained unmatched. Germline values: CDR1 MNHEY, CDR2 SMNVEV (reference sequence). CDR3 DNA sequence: TGTGCCAGTTCCGGACAGGGAGCAAGAGAGACCCAGTACTTC. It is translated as CASSGQGARETQYF.

The DNA for the CDR3 is TGCGCCAGCAGCGCACTAGCGGGAGATAGCAGCGAGCAGTACTTC. This encodes CASSALAGDSSEQYF. The rearrangement links TRBV5-1 to TRBJ2-7, with TRBD2 identical over 11 bases. From germline, CDR1 is SGHRS and CDR2 YFSETQ. The CDR3 loop spans 15 amino acids. J lost 6 bases, V lost 4 bases, and 9 bases had no gene match.

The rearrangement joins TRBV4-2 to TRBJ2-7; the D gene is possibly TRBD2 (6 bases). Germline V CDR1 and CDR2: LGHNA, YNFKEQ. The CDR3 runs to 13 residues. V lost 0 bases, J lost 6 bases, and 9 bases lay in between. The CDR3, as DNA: TGTGCCAGCAGCCAAGATGCGGGGCTCGAGCAGTACTTC. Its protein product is CASSQDAGLEQYF.